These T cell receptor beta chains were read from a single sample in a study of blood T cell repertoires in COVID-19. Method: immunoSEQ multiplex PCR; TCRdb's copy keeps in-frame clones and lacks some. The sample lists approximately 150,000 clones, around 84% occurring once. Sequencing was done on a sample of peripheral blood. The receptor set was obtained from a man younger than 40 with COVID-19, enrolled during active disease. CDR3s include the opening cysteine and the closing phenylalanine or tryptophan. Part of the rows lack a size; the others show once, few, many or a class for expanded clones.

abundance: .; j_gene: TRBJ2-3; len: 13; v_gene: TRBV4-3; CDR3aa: CASSQVLADTQYF
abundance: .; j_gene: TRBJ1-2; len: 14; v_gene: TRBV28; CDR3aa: CASSVGQGRNGYTF
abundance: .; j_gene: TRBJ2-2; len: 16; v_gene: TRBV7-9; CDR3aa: CASSLGAIMNTGELFF
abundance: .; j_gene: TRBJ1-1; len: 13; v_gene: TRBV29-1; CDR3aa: CSVAQGLGTEAFF
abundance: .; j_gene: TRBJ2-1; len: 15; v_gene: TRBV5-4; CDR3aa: CASSSGLADYNEQFF
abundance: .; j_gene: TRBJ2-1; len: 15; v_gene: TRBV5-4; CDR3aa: CASSLQISSYNEQFF
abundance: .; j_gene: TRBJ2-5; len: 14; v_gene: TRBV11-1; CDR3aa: CASSPYWGRETQYF
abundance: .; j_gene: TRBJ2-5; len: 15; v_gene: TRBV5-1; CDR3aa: CASSLGEDTQETQYF
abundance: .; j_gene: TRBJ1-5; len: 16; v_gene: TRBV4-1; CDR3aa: CASSQGSGGMDQPQHF
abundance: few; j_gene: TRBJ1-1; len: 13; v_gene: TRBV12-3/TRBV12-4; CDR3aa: CASRETGIPEAFF
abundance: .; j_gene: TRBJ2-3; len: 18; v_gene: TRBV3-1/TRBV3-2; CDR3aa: CASSLSLGGGGRPDTQYF
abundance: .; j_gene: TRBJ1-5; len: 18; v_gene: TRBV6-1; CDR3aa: CASSEALRSSYSNQPQHF
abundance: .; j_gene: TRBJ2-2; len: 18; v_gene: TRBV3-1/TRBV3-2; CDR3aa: CASSQDGLLRLNTGELFF
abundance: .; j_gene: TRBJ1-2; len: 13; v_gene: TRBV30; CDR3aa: CAWSVPSEDGYTF